This TCR beta chain was recovered during a study of T cells in Graves' hyperthyroidism and ophthalmopathy (dated by TCRdb to 2018 to 2020). For the study in its entirety: Peripheral blood samples were taken at initial diagnosis, before any treatment was given. After blood sampling, hyperthyroidism patients were treated with methimazole at a starting dose of 30 mg daily, and ophthalmopathy patients were treated with high-dose intravenous methylprednisolone. In addition, the study compared T-cell repertoires in thyroid tissue and in blood from six Graves' hyperthyroidism patients. The paper describes TCR Vbeta CDR3 sequencing of more than 120 peripheral blood samples, made up of some 40 ophthalmopathy patients, around 73 hyperthyroidism patients and roughly 17 progressor patients. A discovery cohort of about a hundred patients, about 44 with Graves' ophthalmopathy and over 55 with stable Graves' hyperthyroidism, was used to find distinguishing TCR V-J signatures. Whether ophthalmopathy could be predicted prospectively was tested in an independent validation cohort made up of 18 to 20 hyperthyroidism patients plus 17 patients who later progressed to ophthalmopathy. For training and testing, the 100 or so patients in the discovery cohort were randomly divided in a 7:3 ratio.

This clonotype was seen ten or more times. The antigen it recognizes is unknown. No base-level quality is on record; no much larger clone is a single base apart. Trimming takes 4 bases from V and 4 bases from J, and the germline ends sit 14 bases apart. CDR1 SNHLY and CDR2 FYNNEI are derived from the germline V gene. The CDR3 measures 14 amino acids from cysteine to phenylalanine. Just the 42-base CDR3 DNA is kept, in frame starting at base 1. Ophthalmopathy patients had moderately to severely active disease, Clinical Activity Score of at least 3, NOSPECS grade of at least 4, and duration under 3 months. Patients with uncontrolled infections, other autoimmune diseases, pregnancy or lactation were excluded. Clinical symptoms, serum thyroxine and TRAb, thyroid ultrasound, and orbital computed tomography formed the basis for the diagnoses. Ficoll-Paque density gradient centrifugation was used to isolate PBMCs from about 9 ml of fresh peripheral blood. Trizol reagent was used to extract total RNA, and RNA quality was then checked on an Agilent 2100 Bioanalyzer.

The TCR beta CDR3 regions were amplified from RNA transcripts. The TCR CDR3 was subjected to a first round of RT-PCR using the HTBI primer set and the Qiagen OneStep RT-PCR kit. Libraries were constructed in a second round of multiplex PCR, after which size selection and purification were carried out. Sequencing of the libraries was done on an Illumina HiSeq2000 using paired-end 100 bp reads. The original methods were these. Raw data were processed with SOAPnuke, discarding reads with adapters, uncalled bases, mean Phred below 15, or no exact constant-primer or identifier match. High-quality paired reads were merged with COPE v1.2.5, and unique nucleotide sequences were defined as clonotypes. MiTCR v1.1 was used to align the clonotypes against IMGT TRBV, TRBD and TRBJ reference segments. Analysis was restricted to V-J combinations with a frequency above 0.0001, which covered roughly 99% of repertoires. The TCS score was defined as F50 (clonal expansion) divided by E x V (chaos), with BLOSUM62-based TCRdist calculated between CDR3 peptides within each V-J. Welch's t-statistics and random forest reduced approximately 520 V-J features to 10 to 15, which were used in a naive Bayes classifier (R e1071). The public reads were run again by TCRdb, first through fastp at Q25 and then through MiXCR, and only productive beta chains were kept. When rows share a CDR3 protein, they turn into one entry using the most common DNA and genes. These V and J calls derive from TCRdb rather than the authors' analysis. This sample has about 640,000 distinct CDR3 sequences in its table, and less than 25% of those were observed once. 34% of the sample comes from the top ten.

Broad study findings and their caveats: No statistical method was used to fix the sample size in advance, and group allocation was not hidden from the investigators. In validation, progression to ophthalmopathy was predicted by the model with around 71% sensitivity and approximately 78% specificity, a median of about 6 months before onset. A model built on a 13 V-J signature distinguished ophthalmopathy from stable hyperthyroidism, reaching about 88% sensitivity and about 81% specificity in cross-validation and 80%/75% in testing. Most expanded thyroid clonotypes (frequency above 0.001) were also detected in blood, a finding suggesting that blood repertoires may reflect thyroid immune responses.

The clonotype originates from a man aged 25 to 40 with Graves' ophthalmopathy. The sample comprised blood. The sequence links TRBV2 to TRBJ2-7, with the D gene uncertain. The DNA is TGTGCCAGCAGTGTAGGGCAGGAACTATACGAGCAGTACTTC. The resulting protein is CASSVGQELYEQYF.